The 30 T cell receptor beta chains below come from one sample, sequenced in a study of cytomegalovirus exposure and HLA in healthy donors. Some clones are missing from TCRdb's copy, which holds only in-frame ones; the method was immunoSEQ multiplex PCR. Of over 150,000 clones detected, around 88% appear once; the ten largest clones hold 20% to 25%. The specimen was PBMCs. The receptors originated from a man in his late teens or twenties in good health and CMV-seropositive.

The chain carries TRBV19 and TRBJ1-2; D remains ambiguous. Germline V lookup: CDR1 LNHDA, CDR2 SQIVND (reference sequence). CDR3 length: 13 amino acids. V was shortened by 1 base and J by 4 bases, with 7 bases between the two germline ends. The CDR3 region has the DNA TGTGCCAGTAGTATAGGACGGAGCTATGGCTACACCTTC. Its translation is CASSIGRSYGYTF. The full variable domain, its missing parts supplied by reference TRBV19 and TRBJ1-2, is DGGITQSPKYLFRKEGQNVTLSCEQNLNHDAMYWYRQDPGQGLRLIYYSQIVNDFQKGDIAEGYSVSREKKESFPLTVTSAQKNPTAFYLCASSIGRSYGYTFGSGTRLTVV.

The J gene is TRBJ2-7, the V gene TRBV11-2; D perhaps matches TRBD2 (5 bases). V was pared by 4 bases and J by 3 bases, with 7 bases between. This CDR3 contains 12 residues. The germline gives CDR1 SGHAT, CDR2 FQNNGV. The CDR3 is CASSSRDYEQYF. DNA of the CDR3: TGTGCCAGCAGCTCCCGGGACTACGAGCAGTACTTC.

The V and J genes are TRBV29-1 and TRBJ2-2, with 9 bases aligning to TRBD1. V lost 1 base and J lost 3; bases outside the gene matches: 9. There are 17 residues in the CDR3. Per germline, CDR1 SQVTM and CDR2 ANQGSEA. Here the CDR3 reads CSVEGMRGTGYTGELFF. DNA for the CDR3: TGCAGCGTTGAAGGGATGCGAGGGACAGGGTACACCGGGGAGCTGTTTTTT.

The genes are TRBV6-1 and TRBJ1-1, with 10 nucleotides matching TRBD1. Per the germline V gene, CDR1 is MNHNS and CDR2 is SASEGT. The CDR3 contains 13 residues. Trimming cost V 6 bases and J 11 bases; bases outside gene matches: 9. CDR3 DNA sequence: TGTGCCAGCAGATCGACAGGGGGCGCAAAGGCTTTCTTT. It translates to CASRSTGGAKAFF.

Only a few counts were recorded for this clone. The CDR3 ends on some other residue instead of the conserved phenylalanine or tryptophan, so this is likely a read error. Because the CDR3's place on the DNA is in doubt, the DNA is left out and the CDR3 is given as listed by TCRdb. The J gene is TRBJ2-7, the V gene TRBV30; the D call TRBD1 from the table was never checked on the DNA. Germline lookup yields CDR1 GTSNPN and CDR2 SVGIG (reference sequence). Counting both end residues, the CDR3 totals 11 amino acids. Here the CDR3 reads CARGQGDSAVL.

Comments on this clone: Compared with germline, one end of the junction differs, possibly owing to a read error. The chain has TRBV10-3 and TRBJ2-7, with 9 bases identical to TRBD2. This CDR3 region has 16 residues. In germline, CDR1 is ENHRY, CDR2 SYGVKD. The CDR3 nucleotides read TGTGCCAGCAGTTACTTCGGCGGGAGGGACTCCTACGAGCAGTACTTC. Protein sequence: CASSYFGGRDSYEQYF.

This clone turned up a few times. This chain uses TRBV6-4 with TRBJ2-2; tentative D call: TRBD2 (6 bases). The CDR3 covers 14 residues. V dropped 7 bases and J dropped 4 bases, with 13 bases sitting between them. Germline CDR1 MRHNA, CDR2 SNTAGT. The CDR3 loop reads CASKERVSTGELFF. CDR3 nucleotide sequence: TGTGCCAGCAAAGAGCGGGTCTCCACCGGGGAGCTGTTTTTT.

This chain connects TRBV4-1 to TRBJ2-7; 7 nucleotides align to TRBD2. Germline V gene lookup returns CDR1 MGHRA and CDR2 YSYEKL. V lost 4 bases to trimming and J lost 0 bases; unmatched junction nucleotides: 6. The length of the CDR3 is 15 residues. CDR3 residues: CASSPSAGSSYEQYF. CDR3 DNA sequence: TGCGCCAGCAGCCCTTCAGCGGGAAGCTCCTACGAGCAGTACTTC.

The V and J genes are TRBV6-7 and TRBJ1-2; a possible D gene is TRBD1 (5 bases). TRBV6-7 is an open reading frame, and its role is uncertain. Trimming removed 0 bases at V and 7 bases at J, with 9 bases between. CDR3 size: 13 residues. CDR3 sequence reads: CASSYSGTRGYTF. The CDR3 coding sequence is TGTGCCAGCAGTTACTCGGGGACTCGTGGCTACACCTTC.

This clone turned up a few times. This sequence joins TRBV7-2 and TRBJ2-5; possible D gene TRBD2, 6 bases. The germline gives CDR1 SGHTA, CDR2 FQGNSA. This CDR3 contains 14 residues. Trimming left V 1 base short and J 0 bases short, with 6 bases between. CDR3 amino acids: CASSLGDYQETQYF. DNA of the CDR3: TGTGCCAGCAGCTTAGGGGACTACCAAGAGACCCAGTACTTC.

The V call is TRBV19, the J call TRBJ1-1; D might be TRBD1 (5 bases). The CDR3 is 12 amino acids. Trimming cost V 5 bases and J 4 bases, with 8 bases left between them. The V gene's germline CDR1 is LNHDA and CDR2 SQIVND (reference sequence). CDR3 bases: TGTGCCAGTAGTGGGGGGGGCACTGAAGCTTTCTTT. Its translation: CASSGGGTEAFF.

The V gene is TRBV30, the J gene TRBJ2-3; 8 positions match TRBD2. Germline lookup yields CDR1 GTSNPN and CDR2 SVGIG (reference sequence). This CDR3 contains 15 residues. Trimming cost V 2 bases and J 2 bases; bases outside gene matches: 6. For the CDR3, the DNA is TGTGCCTGGAGTACCTCCGGACTAGCCACAGATACGCAGTATTTT. Its translation is CAWSTSGLATDTQYF.

The chain combines TRBV6-5 with TRBJ2-7, with TRBD2 identical over 11 bases. Per the germline V gene, CDR1 is MNHEY and CDR2 is SVGAGI. After removal of 7 bases from V and 4 bases from J, the junction contained 9 bases not matched to a gene. The CDR3 runs 15 residues. The CDR3 bases are TGTGCCAGCACTCGAGGGACTAGCGGACGTTACGAGCAGTACTTC. This gives the protein CASTRGTSGRYEQYF.

The rearrangement links TRBV9 to TRBJ2-7; the match to TRBD1 covers 9 bases. Losses at the gene ends were 3 bases for V and 6 bases for J; bases not matched to a gene: 10. The CDR3 is 15 amino acids. Germline CDR1 SGDLS, CDR2 YYNGEE. As DNA, the CDR3 is TGTGCCAGCAGCGGGGGGACAGGGCCACCATCCGAGCAGTACTTC. It translates to CASSGGTGPPSEQYF. The full variable domain, its missing parts supplied by reference TRBV9 and TRBJ2-7, is DSGVTQTPKHLITATGQRVTLRCSPRSGDLSVYWYQQSLDQGLQFLIQYYNGEERAKGNILERFSAQQFPDLHSELNLSSLELGDSALYFCASSGGTGPPSEQYFGPGTRLTVT.

The V call is TRBV19, the J call TRBJ2-7; D is perhaps TRBD1 (6 bases). This CDR3 spans 13 amino acids. With 5 bases removed from V and 1 base from J, the gap between germline ends came to 9 bases. Looked up from germline, CDR1 is LNHDA and CDR2 is SQIVND (reference sequence). The CDR3 sequence is CASSWDKSYEQYF. Written as DNA, the CDR3 is TGTGCCAGTAGTTGGGACAAATCCTACGAGCAGTACTTC.

This clone was seen once. The V call is TRBV5-6, the J call TRBJ2-7, with TRBD1 identical over 10 bases. Trimming at V came to 4 bases and at J to 6 bases, leaving 13 bases not matched to a gene. From germline, CDR1 is SGHDT and CDR2 YYEEEE. CDR3 size: 16 residues. The CDR3 region has the DNA TGTGCCAGCAGCCGTAGAAACGCCGGGACAGGGGCCGAGCAGTACTTC. Amino acids: CASSRRNAGTGAEQYF.

J is TRBJ2-7 and V is TRBV25-1; 10 bases are a match to TRBD1. CDR1 and CDR2 (germline): MGHDK, SYGVNS. The CDR3 is 15 amino acids. V was clipped by 4 bases and J by 3 bases; unmatched bases: 6. CDR3 region: CASSGPGTGDYEQYF. The CDR3 nucleotides are TGTGCCAGCAGTGGACCCGGGACAGGGGACTACGAGCAGTACTTC.

V and J are TRBV4-1 and TRBJ2-5; D perhaps matches TRBD2 (5 bases). Germline loops: CDR1 MGHRA, CDR2 YSYEKL. This CDR3 has 15 residues. V shed 0 bases and J shed 5 bases, with 13 bases lying between them. In nucleotides, the CDR3 is TGCGCCAGCAGCCAAGATCACGGGATGGGGGAGACCCAGTACTTC. Translating gives CASSQDHGMGETQYF.

This clone was found once. This rearrangement joins TRBV27 to TRBJ1-5; D unresolved. Germline loops: CDR1 MNHEY, CDR2 SMNVEV (reference sequence). V was clipped by 2 bases and J by 3 bases, with 11 bases between them. The CDR3 spans 15 residues. CDR3 sequence: CASSLEGRNNQPQHF. CDR3 DNA: TGTGCCAGCAGTTTAGAGGGTCGGAACAATCAGCCCCAGCATTTT.

V is TRBV11-2 and J is TRBJ2-3, with 9 bases that match TRBD1. The CDR3 runs 15 residues. The ends lost 6 bases at V and 1 base at J; junction bases unmatched: 5. Germline CDR1 is SGHAT and CDR2 is FQNNGV. The CDR3 bases are TGTGCCAGCAGAGGAAGGACAGGGGGCACAGATACGCAGTATTTT. Its translation is CASRGRTGGTDTQYF.

The chain carries TRBV27 and TRBJ2-3; tentatively, D is TRBD1 (6 bases). CDR3 length: 15 amino acids. The ends were cut back, 2 bases at V and 1 base at J, with 10 bases in the middle. Germline lookup yields CDR1 MNHEY and CDR2 SMNVEV (reference sequence). CDR3: CASSLVTGGTDTQYF. The CDR3 nucleotides read TGTGCCAGCAGTTTAGTGACAGGCGGCACAGATACGCAGTATTTT.

The chain joins TRBV4-2 to TRBJ1-5, with D maybe TRBD1 (6 bases). The germline V gene has CDR1 LGHNA and CDR2 YNFKEQ. This CDR3 region has 15 residues. With 1 base removed from V and 2 bases from J, the gap between germline ends came to 9 bases. CDR3 sequence: CASSQGGQRNQPQHF. CDR3 sequence (DNA): TGTGCCAGCAGCCAAGGGGGGCAACGCAATCAGCCCCAGCATTTT.

The rearrangement links TRBV28 to TRBJ2-7; D is possibly TRBD2 (5 bases). Germline V gene data show CDR1 as MDHEN and CDR2 as SYDVKM. Deletions cut 5 bases from V and 7 bases from J, with 12 bases between. There are 12 residues in the CDR3. The CDR3, as DNA: TGTGCCAGCAGTCTATCGGGGTGGGAGCAGTACTTC. Protein product: CASSLSGWEQYF.

The V and J genes are TRBV29-1 and TRBJ2-7; tentatively, D is TRBD1 (6 bases). This CDR3 is built from 13 residues. V gave up 6 bases and J gave up 1 base, with 13 bases separating them. Germline CDR1 is SQVTM and CDR2 is ANQGSEA. CDR3 in DNA: TGCAGCGTACAGGGCCCTACGTCCTACGAGCAGTACTTC. It encodes CSVQGPTSYEQYF.

The chain has TRBV7-2 and TRBJ1-2; D remains ambiguous. This CDR3 spans 15 amino acids. From germline, CDR1 is SGHTA and CDR2 FQGNSA. Trimming cost V 1 base and J 2 bases, with 11 bases left between them. CDR3 residues: CASSLGSSRNYGYTF. In DNA form, the CDR3 reads TGTGCCAGCAGCTTAGGAAGTTCACGGAACTATGGCTACACCTTC.

V gene TRBV6-6 combines with J gene TRBJ2-3; the D is unclear. V lost 2 bases to trimming and J lost 0 bases, with 3 bases between them. Germline V gene lookup returns CDR1 MNHNY and CDR2 SVGAGI (reference sequence). CDR3 length equals 13 residues. The CDR3 spells CASSYPSTDTQYF. The CDR3 bases are TGTGCCAGCAGTTACCCAAGCACAGATACGCAGTATTTT.

The chain joins TRBV12-2 to TRBJ2-4; no check of the table's D call, TRBD1, against the DNA was made. TRBV12-2 is a pseudogene locus. This CDR3 has 18 residues. The DNA for the CDR3 is TGTGCAAGTCGCTTAGGGGTCGACAGGAAACTAGCCAAAAACATTCAGTACTTC. Translated: CASRLGVDRKLAKNIQYF.

The chain joins TRBV27 to TRBJ2-1; 9 bases are a match to TRBD2. CDR3 size: 15 residues. V was pared by 5 bases and J by 4 bases, with 6 bases of the junction left unmatched. CDR1 and CDR2 from the germline V gene are MNHEY and SMNVEV (reference sequence). The CDR3 nucleotides are TGTGCCAGCAGTCGTCAGCGGGGGGCTTACAATGAGCAGTTCTTC. Protein: CASSRQRGAYNEQFF.

The chain recombines TRBV25-1 with TRBJ2-7, with a weak D call TRBD1 (5 bases). Trimming cost V 3 bases and J 3 bases, with 12 bases left between them. Germline CDR1 MGHDK, CDR2 SYGVNS. CDR3 length: 14 residues. The CDR3 nucleotides read TGTGCCAGCAGTGATAGAGACAGTAGCTACGAGCAGTACTTC. This gives the protein CASSDRDSSYEQYF.

The chain is built from TRBV6-4 and TRBJ2-7; TRBD2 aligns across 9 bases. J lost 7 bases, V lost 5 bases, and 9 bases had no gene match. The CDR3 has 14 residues. Per germline, CDR1 MRHNA and CDR2 SNTAGT. This CDR3 reads CASSYQGGRVEQYF. The CDR3 DNA reads as TGTGCCAGCAGTTACCAGGGCGGGAGGGTTGAGCAGTACTTC.